The clone carrying this T cell receptor beta chain was detected ten times or more. The antigen is not known. Each TCR transcript was tagged with a 10-nucleotide random UMI during 5'RACE. Each CDR3 protein gets one entry after TCRdb re-called the 5' RACE reads with MiXCR. Among some 34,000 distinct CDR3 sequences listed, approximately 1.4% were seen once. This sample was included in a study of neurological immune-mediated disorders. About the study: Relapsing-remitting forms accounted for 31 of the 34 multiple sclerosis patients and secondary progressive forms for 3.

Findings of the study overall: The multiple sclerosis repertoire cluster was not associated with any clinical or MRI feature, with the authors stating that larger cohorts are needed. One related-CDR3 cluster, found by phylogenetic grouping, held repertoires of 18 of 34 multiple sclerosis patients and is a possible signature.

This receptor was taken from a woman aged 25-40 years with multiple sclerosis. Material for sequencing was PBMCs.

CDR3 protein: CASSHDPGEETQYF. The DNA for the CDR3 is TGTGCCAGCTCACACGATCCAGGGGAAGAGACCCAGTACTTC. The chain recombines TRBV18 with TRBJ2-5, with D tentatively TRBD1 (6 bases). The CDR3 is 14 residues long. Trimming took 4 bases from V and 3 from J, leaving 12 bases between them. Per the germline V gene, CDR1 is KGHSH and CDR2 is LQKENI.